Presented here are 30 T cell receptor beta chains from one specimen sequenced in a study of T cell clonotyping in hematopoietic cell transplantation. Generated by immunoSEQ multiplex PCR, the TCRdb table keeps only in-frame clones and is missing some. The sample yields approximately 5,800 clones, around 78% seen once. The sample consisted of peripheral blood mononuclear cells, taken 30 days after allogeneic stem cell transplant. These TCRs come from a male patient in his sixties or seventies who had an allogeneic stem cell transplant from an unrelated donor, so the T cells may come from the graft donor. Some clones in this sample may be carry-over from other donors' samples.

V gene TRBV6-1 combines with J gene TRBJ1-1; D is ambiguous. The V end lost 7 bases, the J end lost 1 base, and 7 bases lay between the germline ends. The CDR3 has 12 residues. CDR1 is MNHNS, CDR2 SASEGT, per germline. CDR3 region: CASNPWNTEAFF. The CDR3 region has the DNA TGTGCCAGCAATCCCTGGAACACTGAAGCTTTCTTT.

This clone came up once. V gene TRBV5-3 combines with J gene TRBJ2-7; D remains unclear. TRBV5-3 is given ORF status, its function remaining uncertain. This CDR3 is 14 amino acids long. The V and J ends lost 0 bases and 5 bases respectively, with 12 bases between them. As DNA, the CDR3 is TGTGCCAGAAGCTTGGTAGCCCGCAGCCACGAGCAGTACTTC. As protein: CARSLVARSHEQYF.

The V gene is TRBV2, the J gene TRBJ2-7; 11 nucleotides align to TRBD1. Germline CDR1 and CDR2: SNHLY and FYNNEI. This CDR3 has 13 residues. J lost 4 bases, V lost 7 bases, and 3 bases had no gene match. Here the CDR3 DNA reads TGTGCCAGCACCCGGGACAGGGGGTACGAGCAGTACTTC. It encodes CASTRDRGYEQYF.

The gene calls are TRBV6-1 and TRBJ1-1; D remains ambiguous. V was shortened by 2 bases and J by 4 bases, with 11 bases between the two germline ends. Germline V gives CDR1 MNHNS, CDR2 SASEGT. The length of the CDR3 is 14 residues. The CDR3 protein is CASSEWSGGTEAFF. The CDR3 nucleotides read TGTGCCAGCAGTGAATGGTCGGGAGGCACTGAAGCTTTCTTT.

The chain carries TRBV9 and TRBJ2-7, with no clear D. The V gene's germline CDR1 is SGDLS and CDR2 YYNGEE. CDR3 size: 14 residues. Trimming removed 0 bases at V and 6 bases at J, with 13 bases between. The CDR3 reads CASSVGVGFREQYF. The CDR3 DNA sequence: TGTGCCAGCAGCGTAGGGGTAGGATTCCGCGAGCAGTACTTC.

The V gene is TRBV4-2, the J gene TRBJ2-3; unclear D gene. The CDR3 contains 12 residues. The V end was cut by 0 bases, the J end by 6 bases, with 4 bases between. Germline CDR1 and CDR2: LGHNA and YNFKEQ. The CDR3 spells CASSQESDTQYF. The CDR3 region has the DNA TGTGCCAGCAGCCAAGAGTCCGATACGCAGTATTTT.

The J gene is TRBJ1-2, the V gene TRBV10-3; TRBD1 agrees at 7 bases. The CDR3 is 20 amino acids. Germline trimming cut 0 bases from V and 4 bases from J; bases unmatched to any gene: 20. CDR1 is ENHRY and CDR2 is SYGVKD in the germline V gene. CDR3 amino acids: CAISESMSPSLTGRGYGYTF. The CDR3 nucleotides read TGTGCCATCAGTGAGTCGATGTCCCCCAGCCTGACAGGGAGGGGCTATGGCTACACCTTC.

The V and J genes are TRBV6-1 and TRBJ1-5; D is perhaps TRBD1 (5 bases). The CDR3 runs 18 residues. Germline V gene sequence: CDR1 MNHNS, CDR2 SASEGT. Between the trimmed V and J ends, which lost 2 bases and 0 bases, there was a span of 17 bases. The DNA of the CDR3 is TGTGCCAGCAGTGAAATTCCCCAGGGAGCGCATAGCAATCAGCCCCAGCATTTT. Its translation is CASSEIPQGAHSNQPQHF.

The gene calls are TRBV7-9 and TRBJ2-7; 7 nucleotides agree with TRBD1. The V segment lost 4 bases and the J segment 7 bases; nucleotides outside the gene matches: 13. CDR3 length: 15 amino acids. Per germline, CDR1 SEHNR and CDR2 FQNEAQ (reference sequence). CDR3 amino acids: CASSSAGTELREQYF. In DNA, the CDR3 is TGTGCCAGCAGCTCTGCCGGGACAGAGCTGAGAGAGCAGTACTTC.

This chain links TRBV30 with TRBJ1-4; D unclear. Per the germline V gene, CDR1 is GTSNPN and CDR2 is SVGIG (reference sequence). The CDR3 consists of 13 residues. The germline V and J ends were trimmed by 0 bases and 11 bases, with 13 bases remaining between them. CDR3 nucleotides: TGTGCCTGGAGTGTCGGCAGCGCGGGGAAACTGTTTTTT. It translates to CAWSVGSAGKLFF.

The chain employs TRBV6-1 and TRBJ2-1; D possibly corresponds to TRBD1 (6 bases). Germline V gene data show CDR1 as MNHNS and CDR2 as SASEGT. Trimming took off 4 bases at V and 5 bases at J, with 24 bases between the two ends. This CDR3 has 18 amino acids. The CDR3 nucleotides are TGTGCCAGCAGTGCGGGCAGGGGTACTGAAATCAGACACAATGAGCAGTTCTTC. Translating gives CASSAGRGTEIRHNEQFF.

V is TRBV6-6 and J is TRBJ1-5, with D unresolved. The CDR3 runs 16 residues. CDR1 is MNHNY and CDR2 is SVGAGI in the germline V gene (reference sequence). Trimming removed 6 bases from V and 1 base from J, with 16 bases in between. The CDR3 sequence is CASSMTGSGSNQPQHF. Written as DNA, the CDR3 is TGTGCCAGCAGCATGACGGGGAGTGGAAGCAATCAGCCCCAGCATTTT.

This clone is termed large. V is TRBV7-2 and J is TRBJ1-2, with D perhaps matching TRBD1 (5 bases). This CDR3 spans 15 amino acids. Germline CDR1 SGHTA, CDR2 FQGNSA. Trimming left V 1 base short and J 7 bases short, with 16 bases between. This chain's CDR3 is CASSLGATQGRGYTF. Written as DNA, the CDR3 is TGTGCCAGCAGCTTAGGAGCAACTCAGGGTCGTGGCTACACCTTC.

This chain uses TRBV25-1 with TRBJ2-5, with D uncertain. The germline V gene encodes CDR1 MGHDK and CDR2 SYGVNS. V lost 6 bases, J lost 0 bases, and 5 bases lay in between. The CDR3 runs to 12 residues. The DNA for the CDR3 is TGTGCCAGCAGGGCTTACCAAGAGACCCAGTACTTC. Protein product: CASRAYQETQYF.

This clone appeared once. CDR3 coding DNA: TGTGCCAGCAATCAAGACACTACGGCGTACGAGCAGTACTTC. Translated: CASNQDTTAYEQYF. This chain joins TRBV2 and TRBJ2-7; D gene uncertain. This CDR3 is built from 14 residues. Germline CDR1 and CDR2: SNHLY and FYNNEI. The germline V and J ends were trimmed by 7 bases and 4 bases, with 17 bases remaining between them.

V and J are TRBV4-1 and TRBJ1-3, with D possibly TRBD1 on 5 matching bases. Germline V lookup: CDR1 MGHRA, CDR2 YSYEKL. V lost 4 bases, J lost 0 bases, and 19 bases lay in between. This CDR3 spans 18 amino acids. DNA of the CDR3: TGCGCCAGCAGCCTGTGGCGTAGGGGAATAAGCTCTGGAAACACCATATATTTT. Its translation is CASSLWRRGISSGNTIYF.

This clone was counted only a few times. V gene TRBV29-1 combines with J gene TRBJ2-7, with TRBD1 as a possible D gene (6 bases). This CDR3 spans 13 amino acids. Looked up from germline, CDR1 is SQVTM and CDR2 is ANQGSEA. V lost 7 bases to trimming and J lost 0 bases, with 13 bases between them. The CDR3 loop is CSADSASSYEQYF. CDR3 sequence (DNA): TGCAGCGCGGACAGTGCGAGCTCCTACGAGCAGTACTTC.

V is TRBV7-2 and J is TRBJ2-5, with TRBD2 identical over 11 bases. CDR3 length: 16 residues. Germline assignment: CDR1 SGHTA and CDR2 FQGNSA. V trimming: 1 base; J trimming: 5 bases; junction bases outside the gene matches: 6. The CDR3: CASSLVSTSGSETQYF. The CDR3 DNA reads TGTGCCAGCAGCTTAGTCTCAACTAGCGGGAGCGAGACCCAGTACTTC.

V is TRBV7-8 and J is TRBJ1-2; tentatively, D is TRBD1 (5 bases). This CDR3 is built from 15 residues. The V and J ends lost 5 bases and 4 bases respectively, with 17 bases between them. Germline V gene sequence: CDR1 SGHVS, CDR2 FQNEAQ. The CDR3 here is CASSRDGLAIYGYTF. The CDR3 DNA reads TGTGCCAGCAGCCGGGACGGGCTCGCTATCTATGGCTACACCTTC.

V gene TRBV7-2 combines with J gene TRBJ2-7, with D unresolved. V dropped 2 bases and J dropped 2 bases, with 19 bases sitting between them. Germline V CDR1 and CDR2: SGHTA, FQGNSA. The CDR3 has 17 residues. As DNA, the CDR3 is TGTGCCAGCAGCTTAAGGGCAGGTCAAATAGTAGCCTACGAGCAGTACTTC. Its translation is CASSLRAGQIVAYEQYF.

This clone was detected only once. The junction shows a germline mismatch at one end, possibly a read error. V and J are TRBV19 and TRBJ2-1; a weak D match, TRBD2 (6 bases). The germline V gene has CDR1 LNHDA and CDR2 SQIVND (reference sequence). The length of the CDR3 is 13 residues. CDR3 bases: TGTGCCAGTAGTCAGGGACTGCAGAATGGGCAGTTCTTC. As protein: CASSQGLQNGQFF.

V usage is TRBV29-1 and J usage is TRBJ1-3, with a possible D match to TRBD1 (6 bases). The CDR3 spans 14 residues. V gave up 0 bases and J gave up 6 bases, with 12 bases separating them. Germline assignment: CDR1 SQVTM and CDR2 ANQGSEA. The CDR3, as DNA: TGCAGCGTTGAAGATAGGGGGGATGTAAACACCATATATTTT. Protein product: CSVEDRGDVNTIYF.

This clone was picked up a small number of times. The V call is TRBV6-5, the J call TRBJ2-2, with 7 bases identical to TRBD2. The CDR3 covers 14 residues. Per germline, CDR1 MNHEY and CDR2 SVGAGI. The J segment lost 6 bases and the V segment lost 5 bases, leaving 6 bases of the junction unmatched. The CDR3, as DNA: TGTGCCAGCAGTCGGACCCGGGGGGCCGGGGAGCTGTTTTTT. It is translated as CASSRTRGAGELFF.

This clone was found a few times. The chain employs TRBV10-3 and TRBJ1-2, with D maybe TRBD1 (5 bases). V gave up 7 bases and J gave up 5 bases, with 14 bases separating them. The germline gives CDR1 ENHRY, CDR2 SYGVKD. CDR3 size: 13 residues. The CDR3 spells CAINSQGTYGYTF. The CDR3 DNA reads as TGTGCCATCAATAGCCAGGGCACGTATGGCTACACCTTC.

This chain links TRBV5-4 with TRBJ1-2; 7 bases fit TRBD1. The CDR3 is 14 amino acids. With 4 bases clipped from V and 3 bases from J, the junction kept 6 bases outside the gene matches. CDR1 and CDR2 (germline): SGHNT, YYREEE (reference sequence). DNA of the CDR3: TGTGCCAGCAGCGTACAGGGGCTCTACTATGGCTACACCTTC. This translates into CASSVQGLYYGYTF.

V and J are TRBV10-2 and TRBJ1-4, with 10 bases identical to TRBD1. The CDR3 sequence is 15 residues long. Germline CDR1 WSHSY, CDR2 SAAADI. The trim removed 4 bases at V and 5 bases at J, leaving 4 bases unmatched. CDR3 amino acids: CASSVGTGENEKLFF. CDR3 nucleotides: TGCGCCAGCAGTGTAGGGACAGGGGAAAATGAAAAACTGTTTTTT.

This chain connects TRBV9 to TRBJ2-7, with 7 nucleotides matching TRBD2. CDR1 and CDR2 (germline): SGDLS, YYNGEE. The CDR3 has 14 residues. With V trimmed by 0 bases and J by 6 bases, 6 bases remained unmatched. The CDR3: CASSVAGGGTEQYF. In nucleotides, the CDR3 is TGTGCCAGCAGCGTAGCGGGGGGAGGGACCGAGCAGTACTTC.

The V call is TRBV7-9, the J call TRBJ1-1; TRBD1 is a possible D gene (5 bases). Germline values: CDR1 SEHNR, CDR2 FQNEAQ (reference sequence). The CDR3 loop spans 14 amino acids. CDR3 coding DNA: TGTGGGGGCACCCTCCTTACCATGAACACTGAAGCTTTCTTT. Its protein is CGGTLLTMNTEAFF.

The chain employs TRBV2 and TRBJ2-5; a weak D match, TRBD2 (6 bases). Germline CDR1 SNHLY, CDR2 FYNNEI. CDR3 length: 12 amino acids. V lost 10 bases and J lost 0, with 9 bases in between. The CDR3 nucleotides read TGTGCCATGGGGGGTGACCAAGAGACCCAGTACTTC. This sequence encodes CAMGGDQETQYF.

The chain employs TRBV27 and TRBJ2-3; D possibly corresponds to TRBD2 (5 bases). The CDR3 length is 13 residues. Germline values: CDR1 MNHEY, CDR2 SMNVEV (reference sequence). The V and J ends lost 0 bases and 10 bases respectively, with 11 bases between them. The DNA of the CDR3 is TGTGCCAGCAGTTTATCGAACGCGGGTGCGCAGTATTTT. This encodes CASSLSNAGAQYF.